These T cell receptor beta chains were read from a single sample in a study of blood T cell repertoires in COVID-19. Assay used: immunoSEQ multiplex PCR; TCRdb lists only in-frame clones, some missing. The data contain about 140,000 clones, about 85% of them singletons. Sequenced: peripheral blood. The receptors come from a human donor with acute or convalescent COVID-19. The donor label of this sample is uncertain. The CDR3 runs from the conserved cysteine through the conserved F or W. The D gene is left open where the match is weak. Size is stated for part of the rows, as once, few or many counts, or as a class when the clone is expanded.

abundance: -
j_gene: TRBJ1-1
d_gene: -
v_gene: TRBV7-3
CDR3nt: TGTGCCAGCAGCCCGACAGACATGAACACTGAAGCTTTCTTT
CDR3aa: CASSPTDMNTEAFF

abundance: -
j_gene: TRBJ2-6
d_gene: TRBD2
v_gene: TRBV10-1
CDR3nt: TGCGCCAGCAGACGAGGGAGGGGCGTAAACTCTGGGGCCAACGTCCTGACTTTC
CDR3aa: CASRRGRGVNSGANVLTF

abundance: -
j_gene: TRBJ2-1
d_gene: TRBD1
v_gene: TRBV6-4
CDR3nt: TGTGCCAGCAGTAACGGACAGGGGGGATACAATGAGCAGTTCTTC
CDR3aa: CASSNGQGGYNEQFF

abundance: -
j_gene: TRBJ2-3
d_gene: -
v_gene: TRBV15
CDR3nt: TGTGCCACCAGCAGAGATCGGAGGGCAGATACGCAGTATTTT
CDR3aa: CATSRDRRADTQYF

abundance: -
j_gene: TRBJ2-5
d_gene: TRBD2
v_gene: TRBV4-3
CDR3nt: TGCGCCAGCAGCCTACTAGCGGGGGGAAAAGAGACCCAGTACTTC
CDR3aa: CASSLLAGGKETQYF

abundance: -
j_gene: TRBJ1-1
d_gene: TRBD1
v_gene: TRBV19
CDR3nt: TGTGCCAGTAGTTTCAGACAGGGAAGGGAAACTGAAGCTTTCTTT
CDR3aa: CASSFRQGRETEAFF

abundance: -
j_gene: TRBJ1-3
d_gene: TRBD1
v_gene: TRBV19
CDR3nt: TGTGCCAGTAGTATAGGAGGACAGGATTTCTCTGGAAACACCATATATTTT
CDR3aa: CASSIGGQDFSGNTIYF

abundance: -
j_gene: TRBJ2-5
d_gene: -
v_gene: TRBV11-2
CDR3nt: TGTGCCAGCAGCTCAGGCGGGCTAAGGCAAGAGACCCAGTACTTC
CDR3aa: CASSSGGLRQETQYF

abundance: -
j_gene: TRBJ2-1
d_gene: TRBD2
v_gene: TRBV7-2
CDR3nt: TGTGCCAGCAGCTTAGGGGTAGCGGGGACCAATGAGCAGTTCTTC
CDR3aa: CASSLGVAGTNEQFF

abundance: -
j_gene: TRBJ2-3
d_gene: TRBD2
v_gene: TRBV4-1
CDR3nt: TGCGCCAGCAGCCAAGATGGGCGGGAGTGGGGGGATACGCAGTATTTT
CDR3aa: CASSQDGREWGDTQYF

abundance: few
j_gene: TRBJ1-6
d_gene: -
v_gene: TRBV7-2
CDR3nt: TGTGCCAGCAGCTTAGTAGCTGGCTCCTATAATTCACCCCTCCACTTT
CDR3aa: CASSLVAGSYNSPLHF

abundance: -
j_gene: TRBJ2-5
d_gene: TRBD1
v_gene: TRBV3-1/TRBV3-2
CDR3nt: TGTGCCAGCAGCCGGGACAGGGGCCCACCGTACCAAGAGACCCAGTACTTC
CDR3aa: CASSRDRGPPYQETQYF

abundance: -
j_gene: TRBJ1-1
d_gene: -
v_gene: TRBV9
CDR3nt: TGTGCCAGCAGCCTTAGTAGTTGGATAGGGGGTAACACTGAAGCTTTCTTT
CDR3aa: CASSLSSWIGGNTEAFF

abundance: -
j_gene: TRBJ1-6
d_gene: -
v_gene: TRBV6-6
CDR3nt: TGTGCCAGCAGCTCCGGGACAAATAATTCACCCCTCCACTTT
CDR3aa: CASSSGTNNSPLHF

abundance: -
j_gene: TRBJ1-1
d_gene: -
v_gene: TRBV19
CDR3nt: TGTGCCAGTAGTATAGAGGCCGGGACTGAAGCTTTCTTT
CDR3aa: CASSIEAGTEAFF

abundance: few
j_gene: TRBJ1-1
d_gene: -
v_gene: TRBV7-3
CDR3nt: TGTGCCAGCAGCTGGGGACACCAGAACACTGAAGCTTTCTTT
CDR3aa: CASSWGHQNTEAFF

abundance: once
j_gene: TRBJ1-1
d_gene: TRBD1
v_gene: TRBV6-5
CDR3nt: TGTGCCACCAACCGGGACAGGGGCACTGAAGCTTTCTTT
CDR3aa: CATNRDRGTEAFF

abundance: -
j_gene: TRBJ2-2
d_gene: TRBD1
v_gene: TRBV6-2/TRBV6-3
CDR3nt: TGTGCCAGCAGTCCGGACAGGAAGAACACCGGGGAGCTGTTTTTT
CDR3aa: CASSPDRKNTGELFF

abundance: -
j_gene: TRBJ1-3
d_gene: -
v_gene: TRBV2
CDR3nt: TGTGCCACCGAACCCGGACAGTCTGGAAACACCATATATTTT
CDR3aa: CATEPGQSGNTIYF

abundance: -
j_gene: TRBJ1-1
d_gene: -
v_gene: TRBV12-2
CDR3nt: TGTGCAAGTCGCTTGGTAGAGGGTAGGAACACTGAAGCTTTCTTT
CDR3aa: CASRLVEGRNTEAFF

abundance: -
j_gene: TRBJ2-7
d_gene: -
v_gene: TRBV7-9
CDR3nt: TGTGCCAGCAGCTCACAAACCTACGAGCAGTACTTC
CDR3aa: CASSSQTYEQYF

abundance: -
j_gene: TRBJ1-6
d_gene: -
v_gene: TRBV11-3
CDR3nt: TGTGCCAGCAGCTTAAACTCAGGGGCGAATTCACCCCTCCACTTT
CDR3aa: CASSLNSGANSPLHF

abundance: once
j_gene: TRBJ1-1
d_gene: -
v_gene: TRBV5-1
CDR3nt: TGCGCCAGCAGCTTCGGCGGATTGAACACTGAAGCTTTCTTT
CDR3aa: CASSFGGLNTEAFF

abundance: -
j_gene: TRBJ1-5
d_gene: TRBD1
v_gene: TRBV24-1
CDR3nt: TGTGCCACCAGTGGTCCGGGACAGGACAATCAGCCCCAGCATTTT
CDR3aa: CATSGPGQDNQPQHF

abundance: -
j_gene: TRBJ1-2
d_gene: -
v_gene: TRBV3-1/TRBV3-2
CDR3nt: TGTGCCAGCAGCCAAGATGGGAGTGTCTATGGCTACACCTTC
CDR3aa: CASSQDGSVYGYTF

abundance: -
j_gene: TRBJ2-1
d_gene: -
v_gene: TRBV11-2
CDR3nt: TGTGCCAGCAGCTTAGAGTTGCGGCAGAGCTCCTACAATGAGCAGTTCTTC
CDR3aa: CASSLELRQSSYNEQFF

abundance: -
j_gene: TRBJ1-2
d_gene: -
v_gene: TRBV19
CDR3nt: TGTGCCAGTAGTGAAAAGGACTGGAGATGGAGTGGCTACACCTTC
CDR3aa: CASSEKDWRWSGYTF

abundance: -
j_gene: TRBJ1-5
d_gene: -
v_gene: TRBV3-1/TRBV3-2
CDR3nt: TGTGCCAGCAGCATGACAGGTGGCAATCAGCCCCAGCATTTT
CDR3aa: CASSMTGGNQPQHF

abundance: -
j_gene: TRBJ1-5
d_gene: TRBD1
v_gene: TRBV7-3
CDR3nt: TGTGCCAGCAGCTTGCCCCGGGACAGGGGTCGATCTTGCAATCAGCCCCAGCATTTT
CDR3aa: CASSLPRDRGRSCNQPQHF

abundance: -
j_gene: TRBJ1-1
d_gene: -
v_gene: TRBV11-1
CDR3nt: TGTGCCAGCAGCTTTGCAGGGAAAAAGAACACTGAAGCTTTCTTT
CDR3aa: CASSFAGKKNTEAFF

abundance: -
j_gene: TRBJ1-5
d_gene: -
v_gene: TRBV7-6
CDR3nt: TGTGCCAGCAGCTTATTATCGAATCAGCCCCAGCATTTT
CDR3aa: CASSLLSNQPQHF

abundance: -
j_gene: TRBJ1-6
d_gene: -
v_gene: TRBV9
CDR3nt: TGTGCCAGTAGCGCACTTATGTCCGGGAATTCACCCCTCCACTTT
CDR3aa: CASSALMSGNSPLHF

abundance: -
j_gene: TRBJ2-1
d_gene: -
v_gene: TRBV19
CDR3nt: TGTGCCAGTAGTTATTCAAACACTAACAATGAGCAGTTCTTC
CDR3aa: CASSYSNTNNEQFF

abundance: -
j_gene: TRBJ1-4
d_gene: TRBD1
v_gene: TRBV6-5
CDR3nt: TGTGCCAGCAGTTCCACAGGGGTCACTAATGAAAAACTGTTTTTT
CDR3aa: CASSSTGVTNEKLFF

abundance: -
j_gene: TRBJ2-5
d_gene: TRBD1
v_gene: TRBV11-3
CDR3nt: TGTGCCAGCAGCTCCCGCACAGGGGGGTTGGTGACCCAGTACTTC
CDR3aa: CASSSRTGGLVTQYF

abundance: -
j_gene: TRBJ1-2
d_gene: -
v_gene: TRBV4-3
CDR3nt: TGCGCCAGCAGCCAAGAATACAGTAAAAATAACTATGGCTACACCTTC
CDR3aa: CASSQEYSKNNYGYTF

abundance: -
j_gene: TRBJ1-1
d_gene: -
v_gene: TRBV7-2
CDR3nt: TGTGCCAGCAGCTTAGTTCTGGCCGACACTGAAGCTTTCTTT
CDR3aa: CASSLVLADTEAFF

abundance: -
j_gene: TRBJ1-1
d_gene: -
v_gene: TRBV29-1
CDR3nt: TGCAGCGTATCCGCGGGGGGTAACACTGAAGCTTTCTTT
CDR3aa: CSVSAGGNTEAFF

abundance: few
j_gene: TRBJ1-2
d_gene: TRBD1
v_gene: TRBV27
CDR3nt: TGTGCCAGCAGTGCCGCGACAGGGGTTGGCTACACCTTC
CDR3aa: CASSAATGVGYTF

abundance: -
j_gene: TRBJ2-7
d_gene: -
v_gene: TRBV2
CDR3nt: TGTGCCAGCAGTGCCGGGGTAGCCGAGCAGTACTTC
CDR3aa: CASSAGVAEQYF

abundance: few
j_gene: TRBJ1-2
d_gene: -
v_gene: TRBV6-5
CDR3nt: TGTGCCAGCAGTCCCCGACAGGTTCTCTATGGCTACACCTTC
CDR3aa: CASSPRQVLYGYTF

abundance: -
j_gene: TRBJ2-5
d_gene: TRBD1
v_gene: TRBV10-3
CDR3nt: TGTGCCATCAGTGAGTCTACGGGACAGGACATCGTACGGGAGACCCAGTACTTC
CDR3aa: CAISESTGQDIVRETQYF

abundance: -
j_gene: TRBJ1-4
d_gene: -
v_gene: TRBV6-6
CDR3nt: TGTGCCAGCAGGGACCACGGGGTTGCAACTAATGAAAAACTGTTTTTT
CDR3aa: CASRDHGVATNEKLFF

abundance: once
j_gene: TRBJ1-3
d_gene: -
v_gene: TRBV4-1
CDR3nt: TGCGCCAGCAGCCGGGAGCCCCTCGCTGGAAACACCATATATTTT
CDR3aa: CASSREPLAGNTIYF

abundance: once
j_gene: TRBJ2-3
d_gene: TRBD2
v_gene: TRBV29-1
CDR3nt: TGCAGCGTTCCCCGACTAGCGGGGAGCACAGATACGCAGTATTTT
CDR3aa: CSVPRLAGSTDTQYF

abundance: -
j_gene: TRBJ2-5
d_gene: TRBD1
v_gene: TRBV5-1
CDR3nt: TGCGCCAGCAGCTGGGGGACAGGCCAAGAAGAGACCCAGTACTTC
CDR3aa: CASSWGTGQEETQYF

abundance: -
j_gene: TRBJ2-3
d_gene: TRBD2
v_gene: TRBV29-1
CDR3nt: TGCAGCGCCGGAGGACTAGCGGGAGAAGATACGCAGTATTTT
CDR3aa: CSAGGLAGEDTQYF

abundance: -
j_gene: TRBJ2-5
d_gene: TRBD1
v_gene: TRBV24-1
CDR3nt: TGTGCCACCAGTGATTTGCACAGGGGGCAAGAGACCCAGTACTTC
CDR3aa: CATSDLHRGQETQYF

abundance: -
j_gene: TRBJ1-1
d_gene: TRBD1
v_gene: TRBV18
CDR3nt: TGTGCCAGCTCACCCGAGACAGGGGTTAACACTGAAGCTTTCTTT
CDR3aa: CASSPETGVNTEAFF

abundance: once
j_gene: TRBJ1-2
d_gene: TRBD1
v_gene: TRBV5-1
CDR3nt: TGCGCCAGCAGCTGGACAGGGTCCAATGGCTACACCTTC
CDR3aa: CASSWTGSNGYTF

abundance: -
j_gene: TRBJ1-1
d_gene: TRBD1
v_gene: TRBV13
CDR3nt: TGTGCCAGCAGCCCAGGGACAGGGGGGCGTACTGAAGCTTTCTTT
CDR3aa: CASSPGTGGRTEAFF

abundance: -
j_gene: TRBJ1-1
d_gene: -
v_gene: TRBV29-1
CDR3nt: TGCAGCGTTGCCAATCCGGGAGAAAGGAACACTGAAGCTTTCTTT
CDR3aa: CSVANPGERNTEAFF

abundance: -
j_gene: TRBJ1-5
d_gene: -
v_gene: TRBV27
CDR3nt: TGTGCCAGCAGTTACAGGGTATCTCAGCCCCAGCATTTT
CDR3aa: CASSYRVSQPQHF